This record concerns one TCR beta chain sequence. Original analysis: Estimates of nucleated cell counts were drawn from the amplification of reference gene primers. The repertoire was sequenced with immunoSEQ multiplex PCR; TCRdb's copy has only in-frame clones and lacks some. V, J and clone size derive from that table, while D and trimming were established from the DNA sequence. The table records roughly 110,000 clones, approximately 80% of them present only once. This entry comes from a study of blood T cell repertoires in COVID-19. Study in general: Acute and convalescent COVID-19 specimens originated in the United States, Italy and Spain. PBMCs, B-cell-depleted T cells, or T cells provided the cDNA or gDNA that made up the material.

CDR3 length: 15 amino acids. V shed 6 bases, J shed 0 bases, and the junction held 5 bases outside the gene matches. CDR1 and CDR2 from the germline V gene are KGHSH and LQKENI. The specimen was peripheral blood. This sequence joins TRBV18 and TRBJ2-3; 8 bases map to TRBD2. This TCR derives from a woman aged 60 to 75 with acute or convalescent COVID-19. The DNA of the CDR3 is TGTGCCAGCTCTCTCACTAGCGGAAGCACAGATACGCAGTATTTT. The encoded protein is CASSLTSGSTDTQYF.